The 16 T cell receptor beta chains below come from one sample, sequenced in a study of T cell responses to AZD1222 COVID-19 vaccine. Sequencing was performed with immunoSEQ multiplex PCR; in TCRdb, only in-frame clones are kept and a portion is missing. The sample lists roughly 100,000 clones; about 86% were seen once. The material sequenced was peripheral blood, taken on day 0 of AZD1222 vaccination. The receptors here all came from an adult in good health.

V and J are TRBV30 and TRBJ2-2; a possible D gene is TRBD2 (6 bases). V lost 5 bases, J lost 0 bases, and 10 bases lay in between. The CDR3 loop spans 14 amino acids. Germline assignment: CDR1 GTSNPN and CDR2 SVGIG (reference sequence). The CDR3 protein is CAWGGTPNTGELFF. The CDR3 DNA reads as TGTGCCTGGGGGGGGACCCCGAACACCGGGGAGCTGTTTTTT.

The V and J genes are TRBV7-8 and TRBJ2-1; 7 bases map to TRBD2. CDR1 and CDR2 (germline): SGHVS, FQNEAQ. The CDR3 has 15 amino acids. Trimming took 5 bases from V and 3 from J; bases not matched to a gene: 7. The CDR3, as DNA: TGTGCCAGCAGCCCGGGACTAATAAGCTACAATGAGCAGTTCTTC. Translated: CASSPGLISYNEQFF.

The J gene is TRBJ2-2, the V gene TRBV9, with D possibly matching TRBD2 (6 bases). Germline lookup yields CDR1 SGDLS and CDR2 YYNGEE. V was shortened by 4 bases and J by 6 bases, with 13 bases between the two germline ends. The CDR3 has 14 residues. CDR3 nucleotide sequence: TGTGCCAGCAGCCCTCTGGGACTTCCCGGGGAGCTGTTTTTT. It yields the protein CASSPLGLPGELFF.

The chain recombines TRBV2 with TRBJ2-7; D not resolved. V lost 4 bases and J 4 bases, leaving 8 bases between the germline ends. The CDR3 length is 12 residues. CDR1 and CDR2 from the germline V gene are SNHLY and FYNNEI. CDR3 nucleotide sequence: TGTGCCAGCAGTGGGGTCGGGTACGAGCAGTACTTC. The encoded protein is CASSGVGYEQYF.

This rearrangement joins TRBV6-4 to TRBJ1-3; a possible D gene is TRBD1 (5 bases). The CDR3 is 15 amino acids. Germline V gives CDR1 MRHNA, CDR2 SNTAGT. V was pared by 6 bases and J by 1 base, with 13 bases between. DNA for the CDR3: TGTGCCAGCAGGGCGGGGACGGATTCTGGAAACACCATATATTTT. Amino acid sequence: CASRAGTDSGNTIYF.

This chain links TRBV6-4 with TRBJ2-6; D is undetermined. There are 14 residues in the CDR3. Germline V gives CDR1 MRHNA, CDR2 SNTAGT. The V end was cut by 2 bases, the J end by 2 bases, with 4 bases between. CDR3 loop: CASSDGTGANVLTF. As DNA, the CDR3 is TGTGCCAGCAGTGACGGGACTGGGGCCAACGTCCTGACTTTC.

V and J are TRBV15 and TRBJ2-1; possibly TRBD2 for D (6 bases). Germline V CDR1 and CDR2: LNHNV, YYDKDF (reference sequence). This CDR3 is 14 amino acids long. Trimming shortened V by 0 bases and J by 5 bases, and 8 bases separated the two germline ends. CDR3 loop: CATSRDGGNNEQFF. For the CDR3, the DNA is TGTGCCACCAGCAGAGATGGGGGGAACAATGAGCAGTTCTTC.

The chain recombines TRBV2 with TRBJ2-3, with 11 bases fitting TRBD2. CDR1 and CDR2 from the germline V gene are SNHLY and FYNNEI. This CDR3 is built from 15 residues. Unmatched junction bases numbered 6, after V lost 4 bases and J lost 6 bases. In DNA form, the CDR3 reads TGTGCCAGCAGTGTCGGTCTAGCGGGGGGTGATACGCAGTATTTT. It codes for CASSVGLAGGDTQYF.

This chain joins TRBV20-1 and TRBJ2-4; 13 bases align to TRBD2. V gave up 3 bases and J gave up 3 bases; unmatched junction bases: 8. This CDR3 comprises 17 residues. CDR1 DFQATT and CDR2 SNEGSKA come from the germline V gene (reference sequence). CDR3 in DNA: TGCAGTGCTAGTCCACTAGCGGGGGGGCTGGGCAAAAACATTCAGTACTTC. Its protein is CSASPLAGGLGKNIQYF.

The chain joins TRBV19 to TRBJ2-7, with D hard to call. The V gene's germline CDR1 is LNHDA and CDR2 SQIVND (reference sequence). The V gene lost 5 bases and the J gene lost 4 bases, with 15 bases spanning the gap. CDR3 size: 14 residues. CDR3 in DNA: TGTGCCAGTAGTGGTGGATTACTTTCATACGAGCAGTACTTC. Its translation is CASSGGLLSYEQYF.

The rearrangement joins TRBV4-3 to TRBJ2-7; D tentatively fits TRBD1 or TRBD2 (5 bases each). The ends were cut back, 0 bases at V and 2 bases at J, with 14 bases in the middle. Germline assignment: CDR1 LGHNA and CDR2 YSLEER. CDR3 length: 16 amino acids. CDR3 residues: CASSQERGAGAYEQYF. The DNA of the CDR3 is TGCGCCAGCAGCCAAGAGAGGGGCGCTGGGGCCTACGAGCAGTACTTC.

The chain links TRBV7-2 to TRBJ2-7; 9 bases are a match to TRBD1. CDR1 is SGHTA and CDR2 is FQGNSA in the germline V gene. The CDR3 is made up of 16 amino acids. J lost 3 bases, V lost 3 bases, and 9 bases had no gene match. In DNA form, the CDR3 reads TGTGCCAGCAGCTTGACCGGACAGGGGAGTTACTACGAGCAGTACTTC. It is translated as CASSLTGQGSYYEQYF.

The chain has TRBV3-1 (or the pseudogene TRBV3-2) and TRBJ2-3; TRBD2 matches at 11 bases. The CDR3 is 15 residues long. V lost 6 bases, J lost 3 bases, and 5 bases stayed unmatched. Germline V CDR1 and CDR2: LGHDT, YNNKEL (reference sequence). CDR3 residues: CASRVAGGPTDTQYF. CDR3 in DNA: TGTGCCAGCAGAGTAGCGGGGGGGCCTACAGATACGCAGTATTTT.

The rearrangement joins TRBV5-4 to TRBJ1-2; D unresolved. The CDR3 loop spans 15 amino acids. Trimming shortened V by 0 bases and J by 4 bases, and 13 bases separated the two germline ends. CDR1 is SGHNT and CDR2 is YYREEE in the germline V gene (reference sequence). The CDR3 loop reads CASSLGSLRIYGYTF. DNA of the CDR3: TGTGCCAGCAGCTTGGGGTCCTTACGCATCTATGGCTACACCTTC.

The chain recombines TRBV15 with TRBJ1-5, with unresolved D. CDR3 length: 12 residues. The germline V gene encodes CDR1 LNHNV and CDR2 YYDKDF (reference sequence). V lost 5 bases, J lost 7 bases, and 9 bases lay in between. CDR3 DNA sequence: TGTGCCACCAGCCGAGGAGACCAGCCCCAGCATTTT. Translation gives CATSRGDQPQHF.

This clone was found once. The chain uses TRBV29-1 and TRBJ2-7; possibly TRBD1 for D (6 bases). Germline values: CDR1 SQVTM, CDR2 ANQGSEA. Trimming left V 4 bases short and J 5 bases short, with 18 bases between. The CDR3 runs to 14 residues. The CDR3 here is CSVAWDTPRDEQYF. In nucleotides, the CDR3 is TGCAGCGTTGCCTGGGACACGCCTCGTGACGAGCAGTACTTC.